This T cell receptor beta chain derives from a study of T cell responses to AZD1222 COVID-19 vaccine. As concerns this clone: Its antigen is still unknown.

General observations from the study: Clonal diversity was possibly underestimated, and white British individuals and females predominated among donors. As reported, nearly half of all spike-specific TCRs target variant regions that are unmutated.

Deletions cut 8 bases from V and 1 base from J, with 8 bases between. This CDR3 is built from 12 residues. Sequencing was performed with immunoSEQ multiplex PCR; in TCRdb, only in-frame clones are kept and a portion is missing. This sample has around 100,000 clones; around 87% occur once, and the top ten carry more than 15%. The sample here was peripheral blood, taken on day 0 of AZD1222 vaccination. The TCR was taken from an adult in good health. This chain connects TRBV12-3 or TRBV12-4 to TRBJ1-1; D might be TRBD1 (5 bases). DNA of the CDR3: TGTGCCAGCCGACAGAAGAACACTGAAGCTTTCTTT. Translation: CASRQKNTEAFF.